What follows are 26 T cell receptor beta chains derived from one specimen sequenced in a study of identifying expanded T cells in peripheral blood. Profiled with immunoSEQ multiplex PCR; TCRdb holds only in-frame clones, not every one. The table lists 120,000 or so clones, roughly 82% of them singletons, with less than 4% in the top ten. Sequencing used blood. The receptor source for this set is a person between 18 and 69 years old in good health.

The chain has TRBV7-6 and TRBJ1-3; D gene uncertain. Between the trimmed V and J ends, which lost 1 base and 0 bases, there was a span of 16 bases. Germline assignment: CDR1 SGHVS and CDR2 FNYEAQ. The CDR3 length is 18 residues. The CDR3 bases are TGTGCCAGCAGCTTAGTTTCGCCAGGCACGGTCTCTGGAAACACCATATATTTT. Amino acids: CASSLVSPGTVSGNTIYF.

The CDR3 nucleotides read TGTGCCTGGGCCCCAGTGGGGGGCGCGGGTGGCTACACCTTC. The encoded protein is CAWAPVGGAGGYTF. This sequence joins TRBV30 and TRBJ1-2; D is perhaps TRBD1 (6 bases). Germline V gives CDR1 GTSNPN, CDR2 SVGIG (reference sequence). The CDR3 totals 14 residues. Trimming shortened V by 5 bases and J by 7 bases, and 20 bases separated the two germline ends. The variable domain in full, with the rest retrieved from reference TRBV30 and TRBJ1-2, is SQTIHQWPATLVQPVGSPLSLECTVEGTSNPNLYWYRQAAGRGLQLLFYSVGIGQISSEVPQNLSASRPQDRQFILSSKKLLLSDSGFYLCAWAPVGGAGGYTFGSGTRLTVV.

V usage is TRBV6-6 and J usage is TRBJ1-3; D call uncertain. The CDR3 totals 15 residues. Trimming left V 5 bases short and J 0 bases short, with 11 bases between. Germline V lookup: CDR1 MNHNY, CDR2 SVGAGI (reference sequence). The CDR3 sequence is CASSRGESSGNTIYF. CDR3 bases: TGTGCCAGCAGTCGCGGAGAAAGCTCTGGAAACACCATATATTTT.

This sequence joins TRBV5-1 and TRBJ1-2; D uncertain. CDR1 and CDR2 from the germline V gene are SGHRS and YFSETQ. Trimming cost V 5 bases and J 6 bases, with 8 bases left between them. The CDR3 loop spans 11 amino acids. The CDR3 loop reads CASRGPDGYTF. Written as DNA, the CDR3 is TGCGCCAGCAGAGGACCGGATGGCTACACCTTC.

The rearrangement uses TRBV5-1 and TRBJ2-7, with D possibly matching TRBD1 (5 bases). Germline assignment: CDR1 SGHRS and CDR2 YFSETQ. The CDR3 is 13 residues long. V lost 2 bases to trimming and J lost 6 bases, with 12 bases between them. CDR3 loop: CASSFSQGGEQYF. CDR3 in DNA: TGCGCCAGCAGCTTCAGTCAGGGCGGCGAGCAGTACTTC.

The V call is TRBV4-2, the J call TRBJ2-7, with D possibly being TRBD1 or TRBD2 (6 bases each). The germline V gene encodes CDR1 LGHNA and CDR2 YNFKEQ. The V end was cut by 5 bases, the J end by 6 bases, with 17 bases between. The CDR3 is made up of 14 amino acids. The CDR3 sequence is CASSIEGGYSEQYF. CDR3 in DNA: TGTGCCAGCAGCATCGAGGGGGGATACAGCGAGCAGTACTTC.

The table lists this clone with a count of one. V is TRBV30 and J is TRBJ2-5; D uncertain. CDR1 and CDR2 (germline): GTSNPN, SVGIG (reference sequence). The length of the CDR3 is 13 residues. The ends were cut back, 0 bases at V and 5 bases at J, with 10 bases in the middle. In nucleotides, the CDR3 is TGTGCCTGGAGTGTAGGCGGAATTGAGACCCAGTACTTC. It is translated as CAWSVGGIETQYF.

This sequence joins TRBV2 and TRBJ1-2, with D perhaps matching TRBD1 (5 bases). V was trimmed by 1 base and J by 8 bases, leaving 17 bases between them. Per the germline V gene, CDR1 is SNHLY and CDR2 is FYNNEI. The CDR3 consists of 15 residues. The CDR3 coding sequence is TGTGCCAGCAGTGAAGTGGGGACCGCTCCAGGAGGCTACACCTTC. It codes for CASSEVGTAPGGYTF. The whole variable domain, filled in from reference TRBV2 and TRBJ1-2, reads EPEVTQTPSHQVTQMGQEVILRCVPISNHLYFYWYRQILGQKVEFLVSFYNNEISEKSEIFDDQFSVERPDGSNFTLKIRSTKLEDSAMYFCASSEVGTAPGGYTFGSGTRLTVV.

This clone was observed a handful of times. The CDR3 sequence is CASSYGRGGYEQYF. Written as DNA, the CDR3 is TGTGCCAGCAGTTATGGCAGGGGAGGTTACGAGCAGTACTTC. The V call is TRBV6-6, the J call TRBJ2-7; D is perhaps TRBD1 or TRBD2 (6 bases each). V gave up 3 bases and J gave up 4 bases, with 13 bases separating them. This CDR3 spans 14 amino acids. Germline V CDR1 and CDR2: MNHNY, SVGAGI (reference sequence).

This clone showed up just once. This chain joins TRBV28 and TRBJ2-7; 12 positions match TRBD2. The CDR3 spans 15 residues. With 6 bases clipped from V and 4 bases from J, the junction kept 7 bases outside the gene matches. CDR1 and CDR2 (germline): MDHEN, SYDVKM. The CDR3 coding sequence is TGTGCCAGCAGCTATACTAGCGGGGGGAGGTACGAGCAGTACTTC. Encoded protein: CASSYTSGGRYEQYF.

Relative to its sample, this clone is large. The chain couples TRBV5-5 to TRBJ1-4, with D tentatively TRBD1 (6 bases). CDR1 and CDR2 (germline): SGHKS, YYEKEE (reference sequence). Trimming removed 3 bases from V and 3 bases from J, with 9 bases in between. This CDR3 has 14 amino acids. The CDR3 here is CASSSGQSNEKLFF. For the CDR3, the DNA is TGTGCCAGCAGCTCTGGACAGTCTAATGAAAAACTGTTTTTT.

This clone was picked up one time. The chain links TRBV5-4 to TRBJ2-7; 10 nucleotides line up with TRBD1. The CDR3 has 14 residues. The V and J ends lost 2 bases and 7 bases, in that order; junction bases with no gene match: 6. Germline assignment: CDR1 SGHNT and CDR2 YYREEE (reference sequence). CDR3 nucleotide sequence: TGTGCCAGCAGCTTAAGACAGGGGGCCCGGGAGCAGTACTTC. It is translated as CASSLRQGAREQYF.

CDR3 bases: TGTGCCAGCAGCTTAGACGCGGGACTGAGCACAGATACGCAGTATTTT. Protein sequence: CASSLDAGLSTDTQYF. This chain links TRBV11-2 with TRBJ2-3, with D tentatively TRBD2 (6 bases). Germline V gene lookup returns CDR1 SGHAT and CDR2 FQNNGV. Deletions cut 0 bases from V and 0 bases from J, with 10 bases between. The CDR3 covers 16 residues.

The CDR3 region is CASSSTPASAEQFF. Written as DNA, the CDR3 is TGTGCCAGCAGCTCGACACCGGCCTCCGCTGAGCAGTTCTTC. This chain joins TRBV11-3 and TRBJ2-1; D not certain. Per germline, CDR1 SGHNT and CDR2 YENEEA. The CDR3 is 14 residues long. V was clipped by 4 bases and J by 9 bases, with 16 bases between them.

This rearrangement joins TRBV6-5 to TRBJ2-7; 7 nucleotides line up with TRBD2. Per the germline V gene, CDR1 is MNHEY and CDR2 is SVGAGI. The V and J ends lost 0 bases and 7 bases, in that order; junction bases with no gene match: 9. CDR3 size: 15 residues. The CDR3, as DNA: TGTGCCAGCAGTTACTCCGGGACTAACAGCTGGGAGCAGTACTTC. Amino acid sequence: CASSYSGTNSWEQYF.

This sequence joins TRBV7-6 and TRBJ2-5, with TRBD1 matching 7 bases. The CDR3 loop spans 15 amino acids. The junction had 11 bases not matched to a gene; V was cut back by 5 bases and J by 5 bases. Germline lookup yields CDR1 SGHVS and CDR2 FNYEAQ. The CDR3 nucleotides read TGTGCCAGCAGCGCCAGAGGGGGCGCATCGGAGACCCAGTACTTC. It yields the protein CASSARGGASETQYF.

CDR3 amino acids: CASSSGIRNTEAFF. The CDR3 nucleotides are TGTGCCAGCAGCTCAGGGATAAGGAACACTGAAGCTTTCTTT. V gene TRBV6-1 combines with J gene TRBJ1-1, with a weak D call TRBD1 (5 bases). This CDR3 is built from 14 residues. The germline V and J ends were trimmed by 6 bases and 1 base, with 12 bases remaining between them. Germline V lookup: CDR1 MNHNS, CDR2 SASEGT.

The rearrangement joins TRBV7-3 to TRBJ2-5; D gene ambiguous. In germline, CDR1 is SGHTA, CDR2 FQGTGA. The CDR3 spans 13 residues. The germline V and J ends were trimmed by 3 bases and 0 bases, with 5 bases remaining between them. The CDR3 sequence: CASSFAYQETQYF. The CDR3 DNA reads as TGTGCCAGCAGCTTTGCGTACCAAGAGACCCAGTACTTC.

The chain carries TRBV30 and TRBJ2-2, with TRBD1 as a possible D gene (6 bases). This CDR3 has 18 amino acids. The V and J ends lost 5 bases and 5 bases respectively, with 27 bases between them. CDR1 is GTSNPN, CDR2 SVGIG, per germline (reference sequence). This CDR3 reads CAWVPPGQKNEVTGELFF. DNA for the CDR3: TGTGCCTGGGTCCCACCTGGACAGAAAAACGAAGTGACCGGGGAGCTGTTTTTT.

The chain couples TRBV11-2 to TRBJ2-7; D is undetermined. V lost 1 base, J lost 2 bases, and 6 bases lay in between. Germline assignment: CDR1 SGHAT and CDR2 FQNNGV. The CDR3 sequence is 13 residues long. The CDR3 spells CASSLGPAYEQYF. CDR3 bases: TGTGCCAGCAGCTTAGGGCCGGCCTACGAGCAGTACTTC. Complete variable domain (other parts from reference TRBV11-2 and TRBJ2-7): EAGVAQSPRYKIIEKRQSVAFWCNPISGHATLYWYQQILGQGPKLLIQFQNNGVVDDSQLPKDRFSAERLKGVDSTLKIQPAKLEDSAVYLCASSLGPAYEQYFGPGTRLTVT.

This clone is classed as medium-sized. DNA of the CDR3: TGTGCCAGCTCACCATCCGGTAGCGTTAGCAATCAGCCCCAGCATTTT. Its protein product is CASSPSGSVSNQPQHF. The J gene is TRBJ1-5, the V gene TRBV18; no reliable D call. This CDR3 comprises 16 residues. With 2 bases removed from V and 0 bases from J, the gap between germline ends came to 11 bases. Per the germline V gene, CDR1 is KGHSH and CDR2 is LQKENI. Using reference TRBV18 and TRBJ1-5 for the parts outside the CDR3, the full variable domain is NAGVMQNPRHLVRRRGQEARLRCSPMKGHSHVYWYRQLPEEGLKFMVYLQKENIIDESGMPKERFSAEFPKEGPSILRIQQVVRGDSAAYFCASSPSGSVSNQPQHFGDGTRLSIL.

This clone was counted a single time. This chain uses TRBV7-8 with TRBJ2-5; a weak D match, TRBD2 (5 bases). Germline loops: CDR1 SGHVS, CDR2 FQNEAQ. The CDR3 length is 14 residues. V was clipped by 2 bases and J by 3 bases, with 10 bases between them. CDR3 residues: CASSLILEEETQYF. DNA of the CDR3: TGTGCCAGCAGCTTAATACTAGAAGAAGAGACCCAGTACTTC. Full variable domain (remainder filled in from reference TRBV7-8 and TRBJ2-5): GAGVSQSPRYKVAKRGQDVALRCDPISGHVSLFWYQQALGQGPEFLTYFQNEAQLDKSGLPSDRFFAERPEGSVSTLKIQRTQQEDSAVYLCASSLILEEETQYFGPGTRLLVL.

V gene TRBV28 combines with J gene TRBJ2-7; a possible D gene is TRBD1 (5 bases). The CDR3 is made up of 13 amino acids. The V end was cut by 5 bases, the J end by 2 bases, with 10 bases between. Germline V lookup: CDR1 MDHEN, CDR2 SYDVKM. CDR3 residues: CASSPRTTYEQYF. The CDR3 DNA sequence: TGTGCCAGCAGTCCCCGGACAACCTACGAGCAGTACTTC.

This clone is large in the sample. J is TRBJ1-5 and V is TRBV11-3, with D perhaps matching TRBD1 (5 bases). With 5 bases removed from V and 3 bases from J, the gap between germline ends came to 26 bases. This CDR3 is 19 amino acids long. Germline V CDR1 and CDR2: SGHNT, YENEEA. CDR3 loop: CASSLTGPLSGHPNQPQHF. The CDR3 DNA reads as TGTGCCAGCAGCCTTACGGGACCTCTAAGTGGGCACCCCAATCAGCCCCAGCATTTT.

The genes are TRBV7-2 and TRBJ2-6; 7 nucleotides match TRBD1. Germline lookup yields CDR1 SGHTA and CDR2 FQGNSA. The CDR3 loop spans 16 amino acids. J was trimmed by 4 bases and V by 5 bases; bases with no gene match: 8. For the CDR3, the DNA is TGTGCCAGCAGCCGAGAGGGGGCGCGCGGGGCCAACGTCCTGACTTTC. Amino acids: CASSREGARGANVLTF.

This clone was counted only a few times. The chain carries TRBV11-2 and TRBJ2-7; D is tentatively TRBD1 or TRBD2 (5 bases each). The V gene's germline CDR1 is SGHAT and CDR2 FQNNGV. V was pared by 2 bases and J by 0 bases, with 11 bases between. The CDR3 contains 15 residues. Here the CDR3 DNA reads TGTGCCAGCAGCTTATGGTCAGGGAGCTCCTACGAGCAGTACTTC. It is translated as CASSLWSGSSYEQYF.